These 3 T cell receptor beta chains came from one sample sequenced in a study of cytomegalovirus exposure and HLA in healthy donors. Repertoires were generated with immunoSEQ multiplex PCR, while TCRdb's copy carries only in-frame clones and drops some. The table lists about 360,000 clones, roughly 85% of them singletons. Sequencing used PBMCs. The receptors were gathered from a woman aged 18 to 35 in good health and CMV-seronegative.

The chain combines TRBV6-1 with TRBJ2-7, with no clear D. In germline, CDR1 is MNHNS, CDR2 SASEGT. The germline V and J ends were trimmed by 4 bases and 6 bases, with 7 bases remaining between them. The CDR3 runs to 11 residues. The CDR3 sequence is CASSGLFEQYF. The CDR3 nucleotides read TGTGCCAGCAGTGGACTCTTCGAGCAGTACTTC.

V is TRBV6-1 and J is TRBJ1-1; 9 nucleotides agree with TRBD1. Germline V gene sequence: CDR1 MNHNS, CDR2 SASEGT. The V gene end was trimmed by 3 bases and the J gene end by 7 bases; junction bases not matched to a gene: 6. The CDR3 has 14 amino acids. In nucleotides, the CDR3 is TGTGCCAGCAGTGACTTAACAGGGGGCGGTGAAGCTTTCTTT. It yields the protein CASSDLTGGGEAFF.

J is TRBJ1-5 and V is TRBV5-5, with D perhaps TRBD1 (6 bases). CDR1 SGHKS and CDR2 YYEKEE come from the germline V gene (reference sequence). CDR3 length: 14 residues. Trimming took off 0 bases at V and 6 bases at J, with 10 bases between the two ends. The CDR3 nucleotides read TGTGCCAGCAGCTTGGGAACAGGGCCTCAGCCCCAGCATTTT. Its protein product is CASSLGTGPQPQHF.